This TCR beta chain was recovered during a study of T cell responses to AZD1222 COVID-19 vaccine. Findings and caveats of the study: Only six AZD1222 recipients tested seropositive at baseline.

Profiled with immunoSEQ multiplex PCR; TCRdb holds only in-frame clones, not every one. The table has around 70,000 clones, roughly 78% seen once. Remarks on this clone: Its antigen is currently unknown.

The sequence came from an adult in good health. Source: peripheral blood, taken on day 0 of MenACWY control vaccination.

CDR3: CASAFWLAGGPVNEQFF. The CDR3 DNA reads as TGTGCCAGCGCCTTCTGGCTAGCGGGAGGGCCCGTCAATGAGCAGTTCTTC. The rearrangement links TRBV21-1 to TRBJ2-1; the D call TRBD2 from the table was never checked on the DNA. TRBV21-1 is a pseudogene locus. This CDR3 comprises 17 residues.